A single sample is the source of the 29 T cell receptor beta chains below, sequenced in a study of tumor-infiltrating lymphocytes in primary liver carcinoma. Unsorted bulk tissue of about 20-31 mg yielded co-extracted RNA and DNA. Starting from 500 ng of total RNA, TCR beta cDNA was produced with a primer in the constant region. Employing slightly modified ARM-PCR, three nested multiplex PCR rounds were run, and these gave rise to the TCR beta libraries. The first two PCR rounds used TRBV1-TRBV30 primers with a Cbeta primer, about 9 cycles each. MiXCR, applied by TCRdb to the multiplex PCR reads, yields one record per CDR3 protein. This table holds some 50,000 distinct CDR3 sequences, about three quarters found once. Sequencing used liver tumor tissue from sampling region 5. Subset denoted: tumor region T5, tumor centre. These receptors came from a man aged 35 to 55 with primary liver carcinoma and hepatitis B virus infection.

In regard to this clonotype: At one of its ends the junction is not consistent with the germline gene, which may arise from a read error. V is TRBV6-2 or TRBV6-3 and J is TRBJ2-6, with D tentatively TRBD1 (5 bases). The CDR3 has 16 amino acids. Per germline, CDR1 MNHEY and CDR2 SVGEGT. The CDR3 reads CASSLGQGSGANVLTF. CDR3 bases: TGCGCCAGCAGTTTAGGTCAGGGAAGTGGGGCCAACGTCCTGACTTTC.

Worth noting for this clonotype: At one end the junction does not follow the germline gene, possibly because of a read error. This chain connects TRBV6-1 to TRBJ2-3, with D uncertain. In germline, CDR1 is MNHNS, CDR2 SASEGT. The CDR3 runs 11 residues. The CDR3 spells CACSERRMQYF. As DNA, the CDR3 is TGTGCCTGCAGTGAACGGCGTATGCAGTATTTT.

This clonotype was observed at least ten times. The chain carries TRBV20-1 and TRBJ2-5; D might be TRBD2 (5 bases). Germline V gives CDR1 DFQATT, CDR2 SNEGSKA (reference sequence). V dropped 0 bases and J dropped 2 bases, with 13 bases sitting between them. The CDR3 is made up of 15 amino acids. The DNA for the CDR3 is TGCAGTGCTAGAGACTCGACGGACTTACAAGAGACCCAGTACTTC. It specifies CSARDSTDLQETQYF.

About this clonotype itself: This is likely a read error, given that the CDR3 carries no conserved phenylalanine or tryptophan at its end. The chain couples TRBV6-1 to TRBJ1-1; possibly TRBD1 for D (6 bases). Germline CDR1 and CDR2: MNHNS and SASEGT. V was pared by 5 bases and J by 5 bases, with 15 bases between. CDR3 size: 14 residues. CDR3 in amino acids: CASSLRGARTEAFV. The CDR3 DNA reads TGTGCCAGCAGTCTACGGGGGGCGAGAACTGAAGCTTTCGTT.

This clonotype appeared a few times. A much more abundant neighbour one base away suggests this may be a read error. This chain connects TRBV7-9 to TRBJ1-2; D is undetermined. The CDR3 contains 12 residues. Germline loops: CDR1 SEHNR, CDR2 FQNEAQ (reference sequence). In DNA, the CDR3 is TGTGCCAGCAGCTTCGGGCCCTATGGCTACGCCTTC. As protein: CASSFGPYGYAF.

A note on this clonotype: The missing conserved phenylalanine or tryptophan at the end of this CDR3 makes a read error likely. The chain combines TRBV11-2 with TRBJ1-2, with D possibly TRBD1 on 6 matching bases. This CDR3 spans 14 amino acids. CDR1 and CDR2 (germline): SGHAT, FQNNGV. CDR3 nucleotides: TGTGCTAGCAGAGGGAGGGACACCACCTATGGCTACACCTTA. It yields the protein CASRGRDTTYGYTL.

On this clonotype: At one end, the junction sequence differs from germline, possibly due to a read error. This chain joins TRBV6-2 or TRBV6-3 and TRBJ2-5, with 8 bases that match TRBD2. Germline V gene sequence: CDR1 MNHEY, CDR2 SVGEGT. This CDR3 contains 15 residues. Here the CDR3 DNA reads TGTGCAAGCAGTCCCGGGACTAGAGTAGTTCGTGTCCAGTACTTC. This sequence encodes CASSPGTRVVRVQYF.

The genes are TRBV6-1 and TRBJ2-3; 7 bases are shared with TRBD2. The V and J ends lost 4 bases and 5 bases, in that order; junction bases with no gene match: 12. Germline loops: CDR1 MNHNS, CDR2 SASEGT. The CDR3 consists of 16 residues. DNA of the CDR3: TGTGCCAGCAGTGGCCTCGGCGGGAGATGGGGAGATACGCAGTATTTT. Its translation is CASSGLGGRWGDTQYF.

This sequence joins TRBV19 and TRBJ1-1, with D unclear. Germline V lookup: CDR1 LNHDA, CDR2 SQIVND (reference sequence). V was trimmed by 4 bases and J by 0 bases, leaving 12 bases between them. This CDR3 is built from 15 residues. CDR3 DNA sequence: TGTGCCAGTAGTAAGGGAAAGGCGATGAACACTGAAGCTTTCTTT. It codes for CASSKGKAMNTEAFF.

V and J are TRBV5-8 and TRBJ2-4; D remains ambiguous. CDR1 and CDR2 from the germline V gene are SGHTS and YDEGEE. This CDR3 region has 14 residues. V lost 2 bases and J lost 9, with 15 bases in between. This CDR3 reads CASSLGLSDAIQYF. CDR3 coding DNA: TGTGCCAGCAGCTTAGGGCTTAGTGATGCCATTCAGTACTTC.

The rearrangement uses TRBV6-5 and TRBJ2-2; TRBD2 matches at 7 bases. CDR1 MNHEY and CDR2 SVGAGI come from the germline V gene. CDR3 size: 15 residues. J lost 6 bases, V lost 2 bases, and 6 bases had no gene match. CDR3 DNA: TGTGCCAGCAGTTACAAACCCCGGGGGGCCGGGGAGCTGTTTTTT. Translating gives CASSYKPRGAGELFF.

This clonotype is categorized as medium-sized. This rearrangement joins TRBV7-9 to TRBJ2-3; D perhaps matches TRBD1 (6 bases). V was clipped by 5 bases and J by 4 bases, with 10 bases between them. The CDR3 has 13 residues. Germline loops: CDR1 SEHNR, CDR2 FQNEAQ (reference sequence). CDR3: CASSNNRADTQYF. The CDR3 DNA follows: TGTGCCAGCAGCAATAACAGGGCAGATACGCAGTATTTT.

Points on this clonotype: The junction departs from germline at one end; a sequencing error may be responsible. The chain has TRBV5-6 and TRBJ1-4; 10 positions agree with TRBD1. From germline, CDR1 is SGHDT and CDR2 YYEEEE. The CDR3 length is 16 residues. This CDR3 is CASSTTGGGDNKKLFF. The CDR3 nucleotides are TGTGCCAGCAGCACGACAGGGGGCGGTGATAATAAAAAACTGTTTTTT.

This clonotype has just one count. This may stem from a read error, because a much larger clone lies one nucleotide away. The chain is built from TRBV7-8 and TRBJ2-2; D might be TRBD2 (6 bases). The CDR3 sequence is 14 residues long. Germline V lookup: CDR1 SGHVS, CDR2 FQNEAQ. In DNA form, the CDR3 reads TGTGTCTGTAAAGACGGGGGAAACACCGGGGAGCTGTTTTTT. Translated, it gives CVCKDGGNTGELFF.

Notes on this clonotype: The junction differs from germline at one of its ends, possibly a read error. This chain uses TRBV10-3 with TRBJ2-2; TRBD2 aligns across 9 bases. Germline V gene sequence: CDR1 ENHRY, CDR2 SYGVKD. The CDR3 covers 17 residues. CDR3: CDISFSRLAVHTGELFF. DNA for the CDR3: TGTGACATCAGTTTTTCTAGACTAGCGGTTCACACCGGGGAGCTGTTTTTT.

In regard to this clonotype: A junction end diverges from the germline sequence, so it may reflect a read error. The chain links TRBV6-5 to TRBJ1-4; D is unresolved. The CDR3 covers 17 residues. Germline CDR1 reads MNHEY; CDR2 reads SVGAGI. CDR3: CASSYYWDSALNERLFF. The DNA of the CDR3 is TGTGCCAGCAGTTACTATTGGGATTCGGCGCTCAATGAAAGACTGTTTTTT.

The table lists this clonotype with many counts. The chain uses TRBV5-1 and TRBJ2-1, with TRBD1 matching over 9 bases. Germline V CDR1 and CDR2: SGHRS, YFSETQ. V lost 4 bases and J lost 5; bases outside the gene matches: 4. The CDR3 spans 14 residues. The CDR3 DNA reads as TGCGCCAGCAGCCCGGACAGGGGAAACAATGAGCAGTTCTTC. Protein: CASSPDRGNNEQFF.

Notes on this clonotype: One end of the junction does not line up with germline, which may come from a read error. This chain links TRBV6-5 with TRBJ1-1; no firm D call. Per the germline V gene, CDR1 is MNHEY and CDR2 is SVGAGI. The CDR3 spans 16 residues. CDR3 in DNA: TGTGACAGCAGTCCACGACCTACGGGGATGAACACTGAAGCTTTCTTT. This codes for CDSSPRPTGMNTEAFF.

This rearrangement joins TRBV5-1 to TRBJ2-7; D is tentatively TRBD1 or TRBD2 (5 bases each). Per the germline V gene, CDR1 is SGHRS and CDR2 is YFSETQ. This CDR3 region has 15 residues. Trimming took off 9 bases at V and 5 bases at J, with 24 bases between the two ends. The CDR3 loop reads CANGQVPARGDEQYF. The CDR3 region has the DNA TGCGCCAACGGCCAGGTACCCGCCCGGGGCGACGAGCAGTACTTC.

A word on this clonotype: Because it lacks the conserved phenylalanine or tryptophan at the end, this CDR3 is likely a read error. V and J are TRBV4-1 and TRBJ2-7, with 8 bases fitting TRBD2. V lost 0 bases to trimming and J lost 6 bases; unmatched junction nucleotides: 13. The CDR3 extends over 17 amino acids. Germline V CDR1 and CDR2: MGHRA, YSYEKL. CDR3 coding DNA: TGCGCCAGCAGCCAAGATAGCGGGAAGGGGACCCCCTGCGAGCAGTACCTC. Protein product: CASSQDSGKGTPCEQYL.

For this clonotype: A junction end diverges from the germline sequence, so it may reflect a read error. The rearrangement links TRBV6-1 to TRBJ2-7; D is tentatively TRBD1 or TRBD2 (6 bases each). From germline, CDR1 is MNHNS and CDR2 SASEGT. This CDR3 spans 14 amino acids. The CDR3 nucleotides read TGTGCCAGTAGTGGATGGTGGGGGGCCGACGAGCAGTACTTC. Translating it yields CASSGWWGADEQYF.

The rearrangement joins TRBV5-1 to TRBJ2-7; 8 positions agree with TRBD1. Germline V gives CDR1 SGHRS, CDR2 YFSETQ. The CDR3 has 13 residues. V lost 5 bases to trimming and J lost 6 bases; unmatched junction nucleotides: 7. In DNA, the CDR3 is TGCGCCAGCAGGGACAGGGATGTTGGCGAGCAGTACTTC. Its protein is CASRDRDVGEQYF.

With regard to this clonotype: At one of its ends the junction is not consistent with the germline gene, which may arise from a read error. V and J are TRBV7-9 and TRBJ1-1; D uncertain. Germline loops: CDR1 SEHNR, CDR2 FQNEAQ (reference sequence). The CDR3 runs to 13 residues. The CDR3 spells CASSFEQSGEALF. For the CDR3, the DNA is TGTGCCAGCAGCTTCGAACAGAGCGGTGAAGCTCTGTTT.

With regard to this clonotype: A much larger clone sits a single nucleotide away, making a read error possible. This chain links TRBV28 with TRBJ2-3; possibly TRBD1 for D (6 bases). Germline lookup yields CDR1 MDHEN and CDR2 SYDVKM. The CDR3 length is 18 residues. CDR3 protein: CARSSSSYRDTVQDTQYF. Here the CDR3 DNA reads TGTGCCAGGAGTTCTTCCTCTTACCGGGACACCGTGCAAGATACGCAGTATTTT.

J is TRBJ2-2 and V is TRBV20-1; maybe TRBD2 (6 bases). V was pared by 7 bases and J by 6 bases, with 15 bases between. CDR1 and CDR2 (germline): DFQATT, SNEGSKA (reference sequence). This CDR3 has 13 amino acids. The CDR3 sequence is CSVREKGAGELFF. In DNA, the CDR3 is TGCAGTGTCCGGGAGAAAGGAGCCGGGGAGCTGTTTTTT.

The chain employs TRBV9 and TRBJ2-2; 9 bases line up with TRBD2. The CDR3 consists of 14 residues. Trimming removed 2 bases from V and 7 bases from J; junction bases left unmatched: 3. CDR1 and CDR2 (germline): SGDLS, YYNGEE. The CDR3 is CASSVRREGGELFF. The CDR3 DNA sequence: TGTGCCAGCAGCGTCAGGCGGGAGGGCGGGGAGCTGTTTTTT.

Comments on this clonotype: Because it lacks the conserved phenylalanine or tryptophan at the end, this CDR3 is likely a read error. Here the CDR3 DNA reads TGTGGCACCCTCTCTCAGGGAGGCAGCAATCAGCCCCAGCATTAT. Protein: CGTLSQGGSNQPQHY. The chain has TRBV6-1 and TRBJ1-5; a weak D match, TRBD1 (5 bases). CDR1 and CDR2 from the germline V gene are MNHNS and SASEGT. The CDR3 sequence is 15 residues long.

This clonotype has just a few counts. Being one base from a much bigger clone, this may be a read error. The chain joins TRBV7-3 to TRBJ2-5; TRBD1 is a possible D gene (7 bases). The CDR3 is 14 residues long. Germline V gene lookup returns CDR1 SGHTA and CDR2 FQGTGA. The CDR3 sequence is CARSPGGGPQTQYF. CDR3 coding DNA: TGTGCCCGCAGTCCAGGAGGGGGCCCGCAGACCCAGTACTTC.

Details on this clonotype: Because it lacks the conserved phenylalanine or tryptophan at the end, this CDR3 is likely a read error. The chain has TRBV10-3 and TRBJ2-3, with D possibly TRBD2 on 5 matching bases. Germline lookup yields CDR1 ENHRY and CDR2 SYGVKD. This CDR3 has 14 amino acids. Trimming pared 0 bases from V and 7 bases from J, leaving 11 bases between. CDR3 DNA sequence: TGTGCCATCAGTGAGTCTCCGGGAACATATACGCAGTATGTT. As protein: CAISESPGTYTQYV.